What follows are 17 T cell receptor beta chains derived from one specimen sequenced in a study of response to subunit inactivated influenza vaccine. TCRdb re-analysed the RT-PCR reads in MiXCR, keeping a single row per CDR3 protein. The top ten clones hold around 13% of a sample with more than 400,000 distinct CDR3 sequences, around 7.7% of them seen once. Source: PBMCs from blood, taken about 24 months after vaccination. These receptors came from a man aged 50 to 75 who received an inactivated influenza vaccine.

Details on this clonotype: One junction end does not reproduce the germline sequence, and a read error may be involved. The CDR3 loop is CASSLQSIGTYDYTF. The CDR3 DNA reads TGTGCCAGCTCACTCCAAAGTATCGGTACCTATGACTACACCTTC. The J gene is TRBJ1-2, the V gene TRBV18; D unclear. Germline V CDR1 and CDR2: KGHSH, LQKENI. The CDR3 covers 15 residues.

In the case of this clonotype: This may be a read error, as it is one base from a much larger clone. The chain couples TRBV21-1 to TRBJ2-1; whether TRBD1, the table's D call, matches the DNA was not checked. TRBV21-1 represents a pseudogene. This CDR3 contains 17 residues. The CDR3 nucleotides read TGTGTCAGCAGCCTACGACTCTTGACAGGGCGGTACAATGAGCAGTTCTTC. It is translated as CVSSLRLLTGRYNEQFF.

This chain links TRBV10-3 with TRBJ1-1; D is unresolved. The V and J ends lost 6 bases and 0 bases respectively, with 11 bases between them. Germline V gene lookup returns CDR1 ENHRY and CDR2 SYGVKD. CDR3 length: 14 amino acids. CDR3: CAIRRQQMNTEAFF. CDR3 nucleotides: TGTGCCATCAGACGACAACAAATGAACACTGAAGCTTTCTTT.

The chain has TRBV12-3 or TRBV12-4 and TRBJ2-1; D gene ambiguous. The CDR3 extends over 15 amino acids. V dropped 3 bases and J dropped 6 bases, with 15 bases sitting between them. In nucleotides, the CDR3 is TGTGCCAGCAGTTTTACCGGGCCCCCGGGCAATGAGCAGTTCTTC. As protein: CASSFTGPPGNEQFF.

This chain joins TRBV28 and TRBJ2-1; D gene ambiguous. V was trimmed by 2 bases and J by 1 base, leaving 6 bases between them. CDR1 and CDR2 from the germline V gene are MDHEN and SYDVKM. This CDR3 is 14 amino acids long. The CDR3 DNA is TGTGCCAGCAGTTTACAGTTGTCCTACAATGAGCAGTTCTTC. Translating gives CASSLQLSYNEQFF.

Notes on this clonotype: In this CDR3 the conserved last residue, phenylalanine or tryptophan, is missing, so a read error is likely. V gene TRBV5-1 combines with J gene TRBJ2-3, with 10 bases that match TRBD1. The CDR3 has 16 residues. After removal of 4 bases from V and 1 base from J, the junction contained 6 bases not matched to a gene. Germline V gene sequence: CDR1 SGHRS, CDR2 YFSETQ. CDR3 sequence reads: CASSAGTGVGTDTQYL. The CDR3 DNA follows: TGCGCCAGCAGCGCGGGGACAGGGGTCGGCACAGATACGCAGTATCTT.

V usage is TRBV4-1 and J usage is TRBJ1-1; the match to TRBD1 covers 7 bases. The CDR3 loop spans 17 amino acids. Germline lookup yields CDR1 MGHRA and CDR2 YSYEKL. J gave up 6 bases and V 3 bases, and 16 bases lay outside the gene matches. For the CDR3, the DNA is TGCGCCAGCAGCCAGGGTCTCGGGGCAGGGGGGGCGTCTGAAGCTTTCTTT. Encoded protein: CASSQGLGAGGASEAFF.

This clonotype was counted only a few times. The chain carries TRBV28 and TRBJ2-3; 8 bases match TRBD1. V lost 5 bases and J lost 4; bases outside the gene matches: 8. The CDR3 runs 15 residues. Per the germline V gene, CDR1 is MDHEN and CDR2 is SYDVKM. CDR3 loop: CASSTPGQASDTQYF. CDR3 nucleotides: TGTGCCAGCAGTACTCCGGGACAGGCCTCAGATACGCAGTATTTT.

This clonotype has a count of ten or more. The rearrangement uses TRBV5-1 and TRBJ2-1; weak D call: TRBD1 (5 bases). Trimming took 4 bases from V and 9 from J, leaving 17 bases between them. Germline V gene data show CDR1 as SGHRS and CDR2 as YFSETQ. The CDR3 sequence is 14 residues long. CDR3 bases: TGCGCCAGCAGCGATCTAGGGGCAATGGGTGAGCAGTTCTTC. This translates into CASSDLGAMGEQFF. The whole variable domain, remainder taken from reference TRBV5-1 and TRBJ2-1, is KAGVTQTPRYLIKTRGQQVTLSCSPISGHRSVSWYQQTPGQGLQFLFEYFSETQRNKGNFPGRFSGRQFSNSRSEMNVSTLELGDSALYLCASSDLGAMGEQFFGPGTRLTVL.

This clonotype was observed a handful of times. The CDR3 loop reads CASSSHGTGNTEAFF. CDR3 sequence (DNA): TGCGCCAGCAGCTCTCACGGGACAGGGAACACTGAAGCTTTCTTT. This chain connects TRBV5-1 to TRBJ1-1; 8 nucleotides match TRBD1. Germline loops: CDR1 SGHRS, CDR2 YFSETQ. CDR3 length: 15 residues. The trim removed 3 bases at V and 1 base at J, leaving 5 bases unmatched.

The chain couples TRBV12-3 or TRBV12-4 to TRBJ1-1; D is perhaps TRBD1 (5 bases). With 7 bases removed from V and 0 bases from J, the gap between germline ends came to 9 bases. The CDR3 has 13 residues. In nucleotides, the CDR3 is TGTGCCAGCAAGAACAGGATGAACACTGAAGCTTTCTTT. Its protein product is CASKNRMNTEAFF.

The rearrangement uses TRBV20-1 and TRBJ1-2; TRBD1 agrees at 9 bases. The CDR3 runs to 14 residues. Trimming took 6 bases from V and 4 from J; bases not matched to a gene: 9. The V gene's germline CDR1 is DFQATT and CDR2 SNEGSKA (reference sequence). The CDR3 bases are TGCAGTGCGATGGGACAGGGCCTGCTCTATGGCTACACCTTC. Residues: CSAMGQGLLYGYTF.

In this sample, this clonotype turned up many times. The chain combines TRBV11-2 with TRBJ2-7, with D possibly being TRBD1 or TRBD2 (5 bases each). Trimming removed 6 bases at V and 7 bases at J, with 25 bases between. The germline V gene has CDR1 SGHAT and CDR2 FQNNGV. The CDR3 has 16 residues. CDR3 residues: CASSEYGAGPSVEQYF. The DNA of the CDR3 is TGTGCCAGCAGTGAATATGGGGCGGGCCCGAGTGTGGAGCAGTACTTC.

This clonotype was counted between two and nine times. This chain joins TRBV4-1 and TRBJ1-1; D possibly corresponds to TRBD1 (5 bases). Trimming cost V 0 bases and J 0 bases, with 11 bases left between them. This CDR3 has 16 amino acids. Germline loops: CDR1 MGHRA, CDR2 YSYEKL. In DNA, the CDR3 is TGCGCCAGCAGCCAAGACCCTGGACATTTGAACACTGAAGCTTTCTTT. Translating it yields CASSQDPGHLNTEAFF.

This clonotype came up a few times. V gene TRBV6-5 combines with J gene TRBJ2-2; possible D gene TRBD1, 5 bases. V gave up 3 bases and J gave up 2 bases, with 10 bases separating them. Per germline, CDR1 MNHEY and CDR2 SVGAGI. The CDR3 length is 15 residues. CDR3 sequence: CASSYSQGNTGELFF. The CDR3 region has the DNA TGTGCCAGCAGTTATTCCCAGGGTAACACCGGGGAGCTGTTTTTT.

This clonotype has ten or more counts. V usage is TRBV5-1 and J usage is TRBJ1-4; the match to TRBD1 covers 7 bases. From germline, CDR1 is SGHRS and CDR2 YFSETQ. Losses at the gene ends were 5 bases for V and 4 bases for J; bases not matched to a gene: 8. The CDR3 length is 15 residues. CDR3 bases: TGCGCCAGCAGTCGAACCGGGACAGTTAATGAAAAACTGTTTTTT. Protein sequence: CASSRTGTVNEKLFF. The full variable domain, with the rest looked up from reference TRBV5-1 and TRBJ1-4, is KAGVTQTPRYLIKTRGQQVTLSCSPISGHRSVSWYQQTPGQGLQFLFEYFSETQRNKGNFPGRFSGRQFSNSRSEMNVSTLELGDSALYLCASSRTGTVNEKLFFGSGTQLSVL.

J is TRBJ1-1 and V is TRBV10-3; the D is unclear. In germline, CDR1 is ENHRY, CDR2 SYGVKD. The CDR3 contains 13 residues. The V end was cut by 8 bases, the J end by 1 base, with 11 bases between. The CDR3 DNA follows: TGTGCCATCCGACCAGCACCGAACACTGAAGCTTTCTTT. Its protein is CAIRPAPNTEAFF.